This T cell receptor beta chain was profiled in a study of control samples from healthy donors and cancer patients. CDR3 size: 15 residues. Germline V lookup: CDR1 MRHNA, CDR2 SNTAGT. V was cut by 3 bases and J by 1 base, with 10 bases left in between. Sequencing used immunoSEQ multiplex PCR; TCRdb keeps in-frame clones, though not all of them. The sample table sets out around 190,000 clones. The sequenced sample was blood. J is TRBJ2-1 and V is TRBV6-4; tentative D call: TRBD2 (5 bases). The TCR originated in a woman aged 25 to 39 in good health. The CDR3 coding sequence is TGTGCCAGCAGTGAGCGGGTAGGGTCCTACAATGAGCAGTTCTTC. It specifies CASSERVGSYNEQFF.